Each of the 17 T cell receptor beta chains below was sequenced from the same sample in a study of blood T cell repertoires in COVID-19. Using immunoSEQ multiplex PCR, the repertoire was profiled, and TCRdb retains in-frame clones only, with some absent. The sample carries roughly 200,000 clones, about 83% recorded once. Sequencing input: peripheral blood. The receptors derive from a woman younger than 45 with COVID-19, enrolled during active disease.

V is TRBV5-1 and J is TRBJ1-4, with TRBD1 as a possible D gene (5 bases). The CDR3 loop spans 15 amino acids. Trimming stripped 4 bases from V and 5 bases from J, with 15 bases between. Germline lookup yields CDR1 SGHRS and CDR2 YFSETQ. The CDR3, as DNA: TGCGCCAGCAGCAATGGGGGGGTCGCGAATGAAAAACTGTTTTTT. Translating it yields CASSNGGVANEKLFF. The variable domain in full, with the rest retrieved from reference TRBV5-1 and TRBJ1-4, is KAGVTQTPRYLIKTRGQQVTLSCSPISGHRSVSWYQQTPGQGLQFLFEYFSETQRNKGNFPGRFSGRQFSNSRSEMNVSTLELGDSALYLCASSNGGVANEKLFFGSGTQLSVL.

This clone was seen once. V and J are TRBV7-2 and TRBJ2-7; D may be TRBD2 (6 bases). Trimming stripped 5 bases from V and 2 bases from J, with 10 bases between. Germline loops: CDR1 SGHTA, CDR2 FQGNSA. This CDR3 spans 13 amino acids. CDR3 protein: CASSRDFAYEQYF. The CDR3 DNA is TGTGCCAGCAGCCGGGACTTCGCCTACGAGCAGTACTTC.

This clone has a single count. J is TRBJ2-7 and V is TRBV5-6, with D unresolved. CDR1 SGHDT and CDR2 YYEEEE come from the germline V gene. Trimming took 0 bases from V and 2 from J, leaving 6 bases between them. The CDR3 covers 13 residues. The CDR3: CASSLGGTYEQYF. As DNA, the CDR3 is TGTGCCAGCAGCTTGGGAGGAACCTACGAGCAGTACTTC.

The chain combines TRBV6-2 or TRBV6-3 with TRBJ1-2; TRBD1 aligns across 12 bases. The CDR3 spans 15 residues. Germline V gene data show CDR1 as MNHEY and CDR2 as SVGEGT. V was pared by 6 bases and J by 2 bases, with 4 bases of the junction left unmatched. The CDR3 loop reads CASSPGTGGNYGYTF. In DNA form, the CDR3 reads TGTGCCAGCAGCCCCGGGACAGGGGGCAACTATGGCTACACCTTC.

In the case of this clone: The junction and the germline gene differ at one end; a read error may be behind it. V usage is TRBV20-1 and J usage is TRBJ2-1; TRBD1 matches at 8 bases. CDR1 and CDR2 (germline): DFQATT, SNEGSKA (reference sequence). The CDR3 is 11 amino acids. The CDR3 region is CSARDREEGVF. Written as DNA, the CDR3 is TGCAGTGCTAGGGACAGGGAGGAGGGAGTCTTC.

The J gene is TRBJ2-1, the V gene TRBV19; 10 bases fit TRBD2. Germline V gives CDR1 LNHDA, CDR2 SQIVND (reference sequence). Germline trimming cut 5 bases from V and 6 bases from J; bases unmatched to any gene: 7. The CDR3 loop spans 15 amino acids. The CDR3 DNA is TGTGCCAGTAGTCCCCAAGCGGGAGGGAGCAATGAGCAGTTCTTC. Translating gives CASSPQAGGSNEQFF.

V usage is TRBV3-1 (or the pseudogene TRBV3-2) and J usage is TRBJ1-6, with D tentatively TRBD1 (5 bases). Germline CDR1 and CDR2: LGHDT and YNNKEL (reference sequence). The CDR3 runs 16 residues. Trimming stripped 1 base from V and 10 bases from J, with 17 bases between. Written as DNA, the CDR3 is TGTGCCAGCAGCCAAGTGCGGTTGGGGGGTAAGTCACCCCTCCACTTT. It specifies CASSQVRLGGKSPLHF.

The genes are TRBV28 and TRBJ2-2; D unresolved. Germline V gene sequence: CDR1 MDHEN, CDR2 SYDVKM. Trimming removed 5 bases from V and 5 bases from J, with 9 bases in between. The CDR3 has 13 amino acids. The CDR3 is CASSILGTGELFF. The CDR3 nucleotides are TGTGCCAGCAGTATTCTCGGGACCGGGGAGCTGTTTTTT.

V usage is TRBV3-1 (or the pseudogene TRBV3-2) and J usage is TRBJ2-3, with a possible D match to TRBD2 (6 bases). V was pared by 1 base and J by 2 bases, with 10 bases between. CDR1 and CDR2 (germline): LGHDT, YNNKEL (reference sequence). This CDR3 is built from 15 residues. The CDR3 region is CASSQAGVTTDTQYF. CDR3 bases: TGTGCCAGCAGCCAAGCGGGGGTCACCACAGATACGCAGTATTTT.

This clone was picked up a small number of times. The rearrangement links TRBV6-2 or TRBV6-3 to TRBJ1-1, with 7 bases that match TRBD1. V gave up 0 bases and J gave up 2 bases; unmatched junction bases: 9. The CDR3 runs to 17 residues. The germline gives CDR1 MNHEY, CDR2 SVGEGT. The CDR3 nucleotides read TGTGCCAGCAGTTACTCCGTGACAGGGATCGGAAACACTGAAGCTTTCTTT. Translation gives CASSYSVTGIGNTEAFF.

The chain uses TRBV28 and TRBJ2-7; D possibly corresponds to TRBD1 (5 bases). The CDR3 runs 11 residues. In germline, CDR1 is MDHEN, CDR2 SYDVKM. V gave up 6 bases and J gave up 4 bases, with 7 bases separating them. The CDR3 loop reads CASRQGYEQYF. In nucleotides, the CDR3 is TGTGCCAGCAGGCAGGGTTACGAGCAGTACTTC.

The gene calls are TRBV18 and TRBJ1-1; no clear D gene. CDR1 and CDR2 (germline): KGHSH, LQKENI. The V end lost 0 bases, the J end lost 8 bases, and 16 bases lay between the germline ends. The CDR3 is 15 residues long. CDR3 loop: CASSPPVRQNGEAFF. The CDR3 DNA reads as TGTGCCAGCTCACCACCGGTACGGCAGAACGGGGAAGCTTTCTTT.

This chain links TRBV27 with TRBJ2-7, with TRBD2 matching 10 bases. Germline CDR1 is MNHEY and CDR2 is SMNVEV (reference sequence). CDR3 length: 16 amino acids. V shed 7 bases, J shed 0 bases, and the junction held 9 bases outside the gene matches. The CDR3 region has the DNA TGTGCCAGCACCCACATCTCTAGCGGGAGCTCCTACGAGCAGTACTTC. Protein product: CASTHISSGSSYEQYF.

This chain's CDR3 is CASSIRQGMNTEAFF. The DNA for the CDR3 is TGCGCCAGCAGCATTAGGCAGGGGATGAACACTGAAGCTTTCTTT. This chain uses TRBV5-1 with TRBJ1-1; TRBD1 is a possible D gene (6 bases). Germline loops: CDR1 SGHRS, CDR2 YFSETQ. The V and J ends lost 4 bases and 0 bases respectively, with 13 bases between them. The CDR3 is 15 residues long.

This chain links TRBV19 with TRBJ2-5; TRBD2 agrees at 13 bases. Germline values: CDR1 LNHDA, CDR2 SQIVND (reference sequence). V lost 6 bases, J lost 5 bases, and 3 bases stayed unmatched. This CDR3 has 14 residues. CDR3 residues: CASSQLAGGETQYF. DNA for the CDR3: TGTGCCAGTAGCCAACTAGCGGGAGGGGAGACCCAGTACTTC.

This clone turned up a few times. The V and J genes are TRBV14 and TRBJ1-3; TRBD1 agrees at 7 bases. Trimming removed 4 bases from V and 8 bases from J; junction bases left unmatched: 26. The CDR3 sequence is 20 residues long. In germline, CDR1 is SGHDN, CDR2 FVKESK. CDR3 sequence: CASSRYKAPGQTIYLDTIYF. In DNA form, the CDR3 reads TGTGCCAGCAGCCGATACAAGGCACCGGGACAGACGATTTACCTCGACACCATATATTTT.

V and J are TRBV27 and TRBJ2-7, with TRBD2 identical over 12 bases. V was pared by 5 bases and J by 3 bases, with 5 bases of the junction left unmatched. The germline V gene encodes CDR1 MNHEY and CDR2 SMNVEV (reference sequence). The CDR3 loop spans 15 amino acids. In nucleotides, the CDR3 is TGTGCCAGCAGTCCAGGACTAGCGGGACTCTACGAGCAGTACTTC. Translation: CASSPGLAGLYEQYF.